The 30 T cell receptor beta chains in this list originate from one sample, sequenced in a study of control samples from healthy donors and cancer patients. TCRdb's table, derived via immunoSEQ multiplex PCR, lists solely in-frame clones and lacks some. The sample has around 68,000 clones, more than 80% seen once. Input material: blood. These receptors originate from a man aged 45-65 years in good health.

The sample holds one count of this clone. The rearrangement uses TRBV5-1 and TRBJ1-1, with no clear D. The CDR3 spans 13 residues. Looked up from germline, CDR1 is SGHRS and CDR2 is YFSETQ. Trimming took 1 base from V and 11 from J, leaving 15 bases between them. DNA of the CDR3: TGCGCCAGCAGCTTGAATGAGGAAACCCAGGCTTTCTTT. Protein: CASSLNEETQAFF.

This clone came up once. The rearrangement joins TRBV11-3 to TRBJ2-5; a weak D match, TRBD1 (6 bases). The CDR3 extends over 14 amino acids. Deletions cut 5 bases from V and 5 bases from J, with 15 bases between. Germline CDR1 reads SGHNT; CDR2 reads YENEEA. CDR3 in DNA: TGTGCCAGCAGCCCCGGACAGCGCGATGAGACCCAGTACTTC. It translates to CASSPGQRDETQYF. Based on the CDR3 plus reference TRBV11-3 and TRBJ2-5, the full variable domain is EAGVVQSPRYKIIEKKQPVAFWCNPISGHNTLYWYLQNLGQGPELLIRYENEEAVDDSQLPKDRFSAERLKGVDSTLKIQPAELGDSAVYLCASSPGQRDETQYFGPGTRLLVL.

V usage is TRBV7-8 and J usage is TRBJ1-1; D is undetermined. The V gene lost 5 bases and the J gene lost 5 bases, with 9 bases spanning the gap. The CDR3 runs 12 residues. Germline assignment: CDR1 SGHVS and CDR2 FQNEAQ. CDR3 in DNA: TGTGCCAGCAGCGCCCGGGGAACTGAAGCTTTCTTT. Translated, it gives CASSARGTEAFF. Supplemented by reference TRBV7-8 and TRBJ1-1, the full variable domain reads GAGVSQSPRYKVAKRGQDVALRCDPISGHVSLFWYQQALGQGPEFLTYFQNEAQLDKSGLPSDRFFAERPEGSVSTLKIQRTQQEDSAVYLCASSARGTEAFFGQGTRLTVV.

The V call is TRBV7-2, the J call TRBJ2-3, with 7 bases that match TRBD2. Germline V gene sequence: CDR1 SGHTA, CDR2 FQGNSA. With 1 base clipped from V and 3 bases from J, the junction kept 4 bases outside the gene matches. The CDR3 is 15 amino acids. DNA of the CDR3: TGTGCCAGCAGCTTAGGCGGGAGTGGTACAGATACGCAGTATTTT. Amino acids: CASSLGGSGTDTQYF.

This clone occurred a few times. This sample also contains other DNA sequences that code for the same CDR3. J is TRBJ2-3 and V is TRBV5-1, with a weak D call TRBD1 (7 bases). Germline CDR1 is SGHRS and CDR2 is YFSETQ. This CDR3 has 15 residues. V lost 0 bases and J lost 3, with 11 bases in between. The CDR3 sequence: CASSLVAGGTDTQYF. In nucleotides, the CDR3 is TGCGCCAGCAGCTTGGTGGCAGGGGGGACAGATACGCAGTATTTT.

This CDR3 is CASSKPGGNDQPQHF. The CDR3 DNA reads as TGTGCCAGCAGTAAGCCAGGGGGTAACGATCAGCCCCAGCATTTT. The chain carries TRBV6-6 and TRBJ1-5; 7 bases are a match to TRBD1. The ends lost 5 bases at V and 5 bases at J; junction bases unmatched: 9. This CDR3 has 15 amino acids. Germline V lookup: CDR1 MNHNY, CDR2 SVGAGI (reference sequence).

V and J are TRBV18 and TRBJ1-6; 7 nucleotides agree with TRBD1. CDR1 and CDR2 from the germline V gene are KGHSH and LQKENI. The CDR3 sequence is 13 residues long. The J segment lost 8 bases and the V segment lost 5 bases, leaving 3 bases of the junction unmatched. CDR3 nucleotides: TGTGCCAGCTCAGACAGGGAAGATTCACCCCTCCACTTT. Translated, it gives CASSDREDSPLHF.

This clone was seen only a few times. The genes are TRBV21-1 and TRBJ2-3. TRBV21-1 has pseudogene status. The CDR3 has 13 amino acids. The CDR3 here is CASSKDSTDTQYF. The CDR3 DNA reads TGTGCCAGCAGCAAAGACAGCACAGATACGCAGTATTTT.

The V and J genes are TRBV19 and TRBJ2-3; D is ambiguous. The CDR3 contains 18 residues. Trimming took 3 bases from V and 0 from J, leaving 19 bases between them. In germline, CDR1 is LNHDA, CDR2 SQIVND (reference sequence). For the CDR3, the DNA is TGTGCCAGTAGTATGATAAATCGACTCCCCGGGAGCACAGATACGCAGTATTTT. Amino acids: CASSMINRLPGSTDTQYF.

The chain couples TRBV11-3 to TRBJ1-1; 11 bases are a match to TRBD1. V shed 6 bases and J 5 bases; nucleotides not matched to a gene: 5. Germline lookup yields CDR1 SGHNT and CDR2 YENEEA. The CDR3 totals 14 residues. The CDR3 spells CASSRDRGRTEAFF. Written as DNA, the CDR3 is TGTGCCAGCAGTCGGGACAGGGGGAGGACTGAAGCTTTCTTT.

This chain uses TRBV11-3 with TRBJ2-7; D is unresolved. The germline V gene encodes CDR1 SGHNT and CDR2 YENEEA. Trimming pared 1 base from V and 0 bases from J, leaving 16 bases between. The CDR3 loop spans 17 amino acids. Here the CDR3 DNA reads TGTGCCAGCAGCTTAGGTTTTAGTACATCGAACTCCTACGAGCAGTACTTC. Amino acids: CASSLGFSTSNSYEQYF.

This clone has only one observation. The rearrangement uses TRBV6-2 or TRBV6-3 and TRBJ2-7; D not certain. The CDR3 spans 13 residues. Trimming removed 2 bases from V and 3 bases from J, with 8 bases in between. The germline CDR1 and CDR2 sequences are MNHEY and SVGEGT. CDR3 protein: CASSYGLDYEQYF. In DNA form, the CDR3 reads TGTGCCAGCAGTTACGGGCTAGACTACGAGCAGTACTTC.

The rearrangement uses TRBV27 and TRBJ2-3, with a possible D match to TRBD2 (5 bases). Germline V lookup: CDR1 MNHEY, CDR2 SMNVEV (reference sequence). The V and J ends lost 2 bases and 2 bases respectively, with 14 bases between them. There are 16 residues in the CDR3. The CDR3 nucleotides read TGTGCCAGCAGTTTAACTAGGGCAGTTGTCACAGATACGCAGTATTTT. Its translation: CASSLTRAVVTDTQYF.

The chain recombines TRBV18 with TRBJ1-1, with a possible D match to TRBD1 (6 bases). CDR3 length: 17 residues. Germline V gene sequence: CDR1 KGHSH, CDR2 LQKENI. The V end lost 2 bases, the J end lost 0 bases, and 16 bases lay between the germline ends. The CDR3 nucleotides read TGTGCCAGCTCACCAAACGCCGGGGGCAATATGAACACTGAAGCTTTCTTT. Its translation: CASSPNAGGNMNTEAFF. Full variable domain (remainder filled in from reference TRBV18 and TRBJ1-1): NAGVMQNPRHLVRRRGQEARLRCSPMKGHSHVYWYRQLPEEGLKFMVYLQKENIIDESGMPKERFSAEFPKEGPSILRIQQVVRGDSAAYFCASSPNAGGNMNTEAFFGQGTRLTVV.

CDR3 in amino acids: CASSPTLAGAEQYF. CDR3 nucleotides: TGTGCCAGCAGCCCCACTCTAGCGGGTGCCGAGCAGTACTTC. This chain uses TRBV7-2 with TRBJ2-7; TRBD2 matches 8 bases. Germline loops: CDR1 SGHTA, CDR2 FQGNSA. V trimming: 5 bases; J trimming: 6 bases; junction bases outside the gene matches: 9. The CDR3 runs to 14 residues.

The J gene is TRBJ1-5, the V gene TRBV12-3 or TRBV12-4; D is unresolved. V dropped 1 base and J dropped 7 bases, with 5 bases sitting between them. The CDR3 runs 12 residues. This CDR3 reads CASSLGPQPQHF. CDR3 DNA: TGTGCCAGCAGTTTAGGGCCCCAGCCCCAGCATTTT.

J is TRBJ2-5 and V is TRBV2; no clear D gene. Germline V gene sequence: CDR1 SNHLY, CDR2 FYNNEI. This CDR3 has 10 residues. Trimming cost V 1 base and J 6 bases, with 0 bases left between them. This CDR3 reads CASSEETQYF. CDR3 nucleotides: TGTGCCAGCAGTGAAGAGACCCAGTACTTC.

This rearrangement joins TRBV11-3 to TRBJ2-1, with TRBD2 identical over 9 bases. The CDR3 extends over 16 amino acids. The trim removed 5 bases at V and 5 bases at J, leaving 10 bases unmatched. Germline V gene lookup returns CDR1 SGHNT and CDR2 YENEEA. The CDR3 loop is CASSPRAGGSNNEQFF. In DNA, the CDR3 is TGTGCCAGCAGCCCCCGGGCGGGAGGGAGTAACAATGAGCAGTTCTTC.

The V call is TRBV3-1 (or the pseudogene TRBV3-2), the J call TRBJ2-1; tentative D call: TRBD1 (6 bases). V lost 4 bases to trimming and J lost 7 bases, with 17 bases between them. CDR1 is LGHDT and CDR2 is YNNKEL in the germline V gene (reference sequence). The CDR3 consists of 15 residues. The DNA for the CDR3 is TGTGCCAGCAGCCTCCCTGTTACAGGGAAAAATGAGCAGTTCTTC. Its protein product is CASSLPVTGKNEQFF.

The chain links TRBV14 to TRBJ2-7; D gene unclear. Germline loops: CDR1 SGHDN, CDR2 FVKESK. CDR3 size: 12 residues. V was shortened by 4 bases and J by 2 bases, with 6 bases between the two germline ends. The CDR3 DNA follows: TGTGCCAGCAGCCGAGAGACCTACGAGCAGTACTTC. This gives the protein CASSRETYEQYF. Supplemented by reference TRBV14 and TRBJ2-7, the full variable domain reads EAGVTQFPSHSVIEKGQTVTLRCDPISGHDNLYWYRRVMGKEIKFLLHFVKESKQDESGMPNNRFLAERTGGTYSTLKVQPAELEDSGVYFCASSRETYEQYFGPGTRLTVT.

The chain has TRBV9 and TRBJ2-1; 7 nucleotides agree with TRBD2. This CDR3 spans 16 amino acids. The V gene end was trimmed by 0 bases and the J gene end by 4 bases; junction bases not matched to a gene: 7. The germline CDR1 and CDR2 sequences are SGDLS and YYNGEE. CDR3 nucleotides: TGTGCCAGCAGCGTAGCATCGGGAGGTCGGTACAATGAGCAGTTCTTC. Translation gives CASSVASGGRYNEQFF.

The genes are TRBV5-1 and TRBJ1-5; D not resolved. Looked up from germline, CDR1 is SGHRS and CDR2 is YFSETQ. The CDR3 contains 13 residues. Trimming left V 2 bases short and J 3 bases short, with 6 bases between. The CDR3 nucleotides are TGCGCCAGCAGCTTAGGACTCAATCAGCCCCAGCATTTT. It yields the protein CASSLGLNQPQHF.

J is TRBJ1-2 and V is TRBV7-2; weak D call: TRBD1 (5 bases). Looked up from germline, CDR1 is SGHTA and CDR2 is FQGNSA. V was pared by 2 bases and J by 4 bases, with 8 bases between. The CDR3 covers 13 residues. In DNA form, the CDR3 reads TGTGCCAGCAGCTTATCAGGGAGCTATGGCTACACCTTC. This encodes CASSLSGSYGYTF.

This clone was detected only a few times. The CDR3 loop reads CASSPQAGGNYEQYF. The CDR3 region has the DNA TGTGCCAGCAGTCCCCAGGCGGGAGGTAACTACGAGCAGTACTTC. The chain joins TRBV27 to TRBJ2-7; TRBD2 matches at 8 bases. V shed 5 bases, J shed 3 bases, and the junction held 9 bases outside the gene matches. CDR1 is MNHEY, CDR2 SMNVEV, per germline (reference sequence). This CDR3 comprises 15 residues.

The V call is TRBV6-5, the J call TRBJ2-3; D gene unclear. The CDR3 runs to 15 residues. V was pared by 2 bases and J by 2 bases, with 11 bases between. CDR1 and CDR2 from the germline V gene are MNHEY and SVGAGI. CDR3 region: CASSYGVGVTDTQYF. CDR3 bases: TGTGCCAGCAGTTACGGGGTAGGCGTCACAGATACGCAGTATTTT.

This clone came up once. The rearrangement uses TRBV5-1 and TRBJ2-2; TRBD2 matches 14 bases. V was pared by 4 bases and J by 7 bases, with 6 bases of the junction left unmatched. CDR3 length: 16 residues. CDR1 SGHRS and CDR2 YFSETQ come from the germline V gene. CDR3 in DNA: TGCGCCAGCAGCCGGGGACTAGCGGGAGCGGACGGGGAGCTGTTTTTT. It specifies CASSRGLAGADGELFF.

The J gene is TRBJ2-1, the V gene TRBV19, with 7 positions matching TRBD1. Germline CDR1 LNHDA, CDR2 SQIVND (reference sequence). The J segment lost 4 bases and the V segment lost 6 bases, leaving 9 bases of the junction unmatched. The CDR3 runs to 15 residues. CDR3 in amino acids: CASRITGQQYNEQFF. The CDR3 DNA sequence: TGTGCCAGTAGAATCACGGGACAGCAATACAATGAGCAGTTCTTC. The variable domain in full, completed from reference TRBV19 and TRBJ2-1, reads DGGITQSPKYLFRKEGQNVTLSCEQNLNHDAMYWYRQDPGQGLRLIYYSQIVNDFQKGDIAEGYSVSREKKESFPLTVTSAQKNPTAFYLCASRITGQQYNEQFFGPGTRLTVL.

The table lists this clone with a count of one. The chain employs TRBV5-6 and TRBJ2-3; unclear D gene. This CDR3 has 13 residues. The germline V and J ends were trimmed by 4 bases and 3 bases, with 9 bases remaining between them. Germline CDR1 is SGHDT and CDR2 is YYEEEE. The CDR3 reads CASSPKTTDTQYF. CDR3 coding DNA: TGTGCCAGCAGCCCGAAAACAACAGATACGCAGTATTTT.

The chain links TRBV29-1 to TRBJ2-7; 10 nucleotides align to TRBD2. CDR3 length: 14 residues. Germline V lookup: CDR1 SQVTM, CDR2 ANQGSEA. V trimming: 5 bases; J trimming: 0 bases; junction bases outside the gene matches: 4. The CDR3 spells CSVWTSGASYEQYF. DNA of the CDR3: TGCAGCGTTTGGACTAGCGGTGCCTCCTACGAGCAGTACTTC.

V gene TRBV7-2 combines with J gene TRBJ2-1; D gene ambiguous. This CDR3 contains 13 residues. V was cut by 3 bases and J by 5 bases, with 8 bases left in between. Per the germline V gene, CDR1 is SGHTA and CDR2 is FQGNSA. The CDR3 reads CASSFGRNNEQFF. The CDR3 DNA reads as TGTGCCAGCAGCTTCGGCCGAAACAATGAGCAGTTCTTC.